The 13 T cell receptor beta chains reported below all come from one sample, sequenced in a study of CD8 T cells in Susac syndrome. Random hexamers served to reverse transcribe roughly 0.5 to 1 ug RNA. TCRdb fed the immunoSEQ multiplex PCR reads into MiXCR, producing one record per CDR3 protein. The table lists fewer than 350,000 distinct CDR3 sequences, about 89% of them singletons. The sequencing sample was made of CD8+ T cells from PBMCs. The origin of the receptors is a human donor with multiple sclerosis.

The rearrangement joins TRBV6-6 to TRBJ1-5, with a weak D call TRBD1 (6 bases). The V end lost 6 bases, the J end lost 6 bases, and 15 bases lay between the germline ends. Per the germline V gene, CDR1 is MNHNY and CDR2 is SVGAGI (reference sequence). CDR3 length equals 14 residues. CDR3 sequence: CASRNPQGTQPQHF. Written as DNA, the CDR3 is TGTGCCAGCAGAAACCCACAGGGAACTCAGCCCCAGCATTTT.

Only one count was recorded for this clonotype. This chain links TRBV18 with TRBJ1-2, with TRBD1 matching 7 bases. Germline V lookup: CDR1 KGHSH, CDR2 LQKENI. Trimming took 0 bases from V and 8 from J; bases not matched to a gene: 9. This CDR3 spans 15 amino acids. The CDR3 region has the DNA TGTGCCAGCTCACCACCCGAGGGGACAGAGGGCGGCTACACCTTC. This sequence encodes CASSPPEGTEGGYTF.

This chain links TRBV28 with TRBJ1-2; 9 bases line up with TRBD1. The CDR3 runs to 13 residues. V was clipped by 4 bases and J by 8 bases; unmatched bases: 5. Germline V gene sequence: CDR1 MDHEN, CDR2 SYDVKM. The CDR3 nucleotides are TGTGCCAGCAGTTCTCGGACAGGGGAGGGCTACACCTTC. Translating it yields CASSSRTGEGYTF.

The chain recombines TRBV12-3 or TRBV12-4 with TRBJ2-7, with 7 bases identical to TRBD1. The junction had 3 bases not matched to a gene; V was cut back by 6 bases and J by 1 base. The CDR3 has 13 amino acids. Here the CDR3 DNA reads TGTGCCAGCAGGGGGACAGATTCCTACGAGCAGTACTTC. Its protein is CASRGTDSYEQYF.

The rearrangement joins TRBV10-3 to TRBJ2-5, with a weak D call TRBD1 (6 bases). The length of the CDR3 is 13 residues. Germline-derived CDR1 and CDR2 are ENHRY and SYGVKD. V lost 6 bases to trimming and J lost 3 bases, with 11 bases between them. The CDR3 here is CAISTGIEETQYF. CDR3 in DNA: TGTGCCATCAGCACAGGGATCGAAGAGACCCAGTACTTC.

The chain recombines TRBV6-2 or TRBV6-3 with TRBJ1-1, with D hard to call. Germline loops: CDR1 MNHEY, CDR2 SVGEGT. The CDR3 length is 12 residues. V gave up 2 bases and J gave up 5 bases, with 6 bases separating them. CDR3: CASSYLQTEAFF. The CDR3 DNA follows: TGTGCCAGCAGTTACCTACAAACTGAAGCTTTCTTT.

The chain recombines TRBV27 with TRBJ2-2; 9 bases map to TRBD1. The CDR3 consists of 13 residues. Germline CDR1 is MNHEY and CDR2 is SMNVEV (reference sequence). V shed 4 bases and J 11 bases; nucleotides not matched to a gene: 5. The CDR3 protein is CASSSTGGRELFF. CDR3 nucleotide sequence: TGTGCCAGCAGTTCGACAGGGGGACGTGAGCTGTTTTTT.

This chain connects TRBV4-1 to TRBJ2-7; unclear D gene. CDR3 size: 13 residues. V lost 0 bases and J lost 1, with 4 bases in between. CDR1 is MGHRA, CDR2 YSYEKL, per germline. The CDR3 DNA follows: TGCGCCAGCAGCCAAGAGAAGTCCTACGAGCAGTACTTC. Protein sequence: CASSQEKSYEQYF.

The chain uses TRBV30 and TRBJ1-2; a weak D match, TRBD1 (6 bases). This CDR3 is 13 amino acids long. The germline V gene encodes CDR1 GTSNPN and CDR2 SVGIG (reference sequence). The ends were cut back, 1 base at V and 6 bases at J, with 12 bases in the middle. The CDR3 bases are TGTGCCTGGAGTGCCCCACCAGGGGATGGCTACACCTTC. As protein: CAWSAPPGDGYTF.

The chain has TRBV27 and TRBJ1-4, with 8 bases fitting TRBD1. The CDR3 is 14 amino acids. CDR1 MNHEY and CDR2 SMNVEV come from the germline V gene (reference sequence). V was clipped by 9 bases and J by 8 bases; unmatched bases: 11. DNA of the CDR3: TGTGCCAGTAAGGGGACAGGAGGAGGAGAAAAACTGTTTTTT. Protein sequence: CASKGTGGGEKLFF.

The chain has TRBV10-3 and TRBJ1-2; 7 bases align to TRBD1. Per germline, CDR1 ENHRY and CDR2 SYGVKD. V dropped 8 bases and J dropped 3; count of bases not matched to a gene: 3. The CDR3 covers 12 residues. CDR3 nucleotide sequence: TGTGCCATCGAGGGACAGCACTATGGCTACACCTTC. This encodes CAIEGQHYGYTF.

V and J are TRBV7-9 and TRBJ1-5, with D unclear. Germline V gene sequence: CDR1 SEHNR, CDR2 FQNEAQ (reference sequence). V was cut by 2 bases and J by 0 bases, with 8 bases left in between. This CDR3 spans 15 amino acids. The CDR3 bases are TGTGCCAGCAGCTTAAGTGAGGGTAGCAATCAGCCCCAGCATTTT. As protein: CASSLSEGSNQPQHF.

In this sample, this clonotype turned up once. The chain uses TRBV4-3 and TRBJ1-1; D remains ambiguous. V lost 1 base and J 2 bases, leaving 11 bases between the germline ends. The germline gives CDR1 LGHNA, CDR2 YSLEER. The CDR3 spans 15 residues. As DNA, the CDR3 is TGCGCCAGCAGCCAAGGGACGTTAGGAAACACTGAAGCTTTCTTT. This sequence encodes CASSQGTLGNTEAFF.